The rows below give T cell receptor beta chains drawn from one sample of a study of sequential checkpoint blockade in melanoma. The repertoire was sequenced with immunoSEQ multiplex PCR; TCRdb's copy has only in-frame clones and lacks some. There are approximately 37,000 clones in the sample; approximately 84% occur only once, and approximately 6% lies in the top ten. This specimen consisted of CD8+ T cells sorted from blood (inferred from file names), obtained from a patient given nivolumab and ipilimumab in sequence. These receptors originate from a human donor with melanoma. Each CDR3 is given with its conserved first and last residue. A D gene is named only where the DNA matches it firmly. Not every row has a clone size; where given, it reads once, few, many or a size class.

>TRBV5-6|TRBJ2-5|15|TRBD1|NA
TGTGCCAGCAGCTGGGAGGGACAGGGACAAGAGACCCAGTACTTC
CASSWEGQGQETQYF
>TRBV19|TRBJ2-7|13|NA|few
TGTGCCAGTAGTATCGGGACAACCTACGAGCAGTACTTC
CASSIGTTYEQYF
>TRBV13|TRBJ1-1|16|NA|NA
TGTGCCAGCAGCTTCCGAGTGGAAAGGGGGAACACTGAAGCTTTCTTT
CASSFRVERGNTEAFF
>TRBV4-1|TRBJ1-1|14|NA|NA
TGCGCCAGCAGCCTTCATTCTTCGGGGACTGAAGCTTTCTTT
CASSLHSSGTEAFF
>TRBV5-4|TRBJ2-1|14|NA|once
TGTGCCAGCAGCTCCTTTGCCGGGGAGAATGAGCAGTTCTTC
CASSSFAGENEQFF
>TRBV7-9|TRBJ1-4|15|NA|few
TGTGCCAGCAGCCTCGAGGGAGGGTTTAATGAAAAACTGTTTTTT
CASSLEGGFNEKLFF
>TRBV4-1|TRBJ2-7|15|NA|NA
TGCGCCAGCAGCCCACCGGTGGGCGTTCCTTACGAGCAGTACTTC
CASSPPVGVPYEQYF
>TRBV21-1|TRBJ2-7|20|NA|few
TGTGCCAGCAGCTCGCCCGGGACAGGGGATCCCCTTTATAGCTCCTACGAGCAGTACTTC
CASSSPGTGDPLYSSYEQYF
>TRBV5-8|TRBJ1-1|19|NA|NA
TGTGCCAGCAGCTTGATGATAGCAGGGAAGATCAACATGAACACTGAAGCTTTCTTT
CASSLMIAGKINMNTEAFF
>TRBV11-2|TRBJ1-1|15|NA|NA
TGTGCCAGCAGCTTAGATCCCAGGAGGGACACTGAAGCTTTCTTT
CASSLDPRRDTEAFF
>TRBV9|TRBJ1-6|16|NA|NA
TGTGCCAGCAGCGTAGGAGGGCTAGGGCTAGATTCACCCCTCCACTTT
CASSVGGLGLDSPLHF
>TRBV4-1|TRBJ2-3|16|TRBD1|NA
TGCGCCAGCAGCCCCCGGGACAGGGGGAGCACAGATACGCAGTATTTT
CASSPRDRGSTDTQYF